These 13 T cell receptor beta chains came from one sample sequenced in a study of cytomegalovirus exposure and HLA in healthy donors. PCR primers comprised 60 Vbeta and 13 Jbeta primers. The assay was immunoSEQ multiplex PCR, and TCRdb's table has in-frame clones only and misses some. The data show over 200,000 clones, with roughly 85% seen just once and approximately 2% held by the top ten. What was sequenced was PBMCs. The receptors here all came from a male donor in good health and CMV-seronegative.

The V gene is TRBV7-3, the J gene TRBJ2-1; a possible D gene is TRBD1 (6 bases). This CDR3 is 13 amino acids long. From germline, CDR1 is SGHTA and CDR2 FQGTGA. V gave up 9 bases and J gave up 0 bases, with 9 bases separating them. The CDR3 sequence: CASQGSSYNEQFF. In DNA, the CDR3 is TGTGCCAGTCAGGGGAGCTCCTACAATGAGCAGTTCTTC.

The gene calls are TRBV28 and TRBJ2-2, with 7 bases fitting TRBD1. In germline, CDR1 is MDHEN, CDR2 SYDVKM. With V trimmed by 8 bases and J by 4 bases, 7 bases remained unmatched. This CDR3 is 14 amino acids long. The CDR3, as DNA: TGTGCCAGCCACGAAGGGGGCGGCACCGGGGAGCTGTTTTTT. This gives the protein CASHEGGGTGELFF. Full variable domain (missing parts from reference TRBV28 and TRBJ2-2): DVKVTQSSRYLVKRTGEKVFLECVQDMDHENMFWYRQDPGLGLRLIYFSYDVKMKEKGDIPEGYSVSREKKERFSLILESASTNQTSMYLCASHEGGGTGELFFGEGSRLTVL.

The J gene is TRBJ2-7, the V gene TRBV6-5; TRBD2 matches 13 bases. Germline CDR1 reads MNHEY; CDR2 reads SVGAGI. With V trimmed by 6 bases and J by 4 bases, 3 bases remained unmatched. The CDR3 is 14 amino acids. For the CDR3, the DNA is TGTGCCAGCAGCCCGGGACTAGCGGGATACGAGCAGTACTTC. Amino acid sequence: CASSPGLAGYEQYF.

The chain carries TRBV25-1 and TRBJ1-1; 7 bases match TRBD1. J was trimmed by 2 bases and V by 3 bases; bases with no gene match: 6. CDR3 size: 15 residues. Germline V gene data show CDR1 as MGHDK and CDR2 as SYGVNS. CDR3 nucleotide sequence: TGTGCCAGCAGTGATCGTACAGGGGTAAACACTGAAGCTTTCTTT. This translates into CASSDRTGVNTEAFF.

The CDR3 loop reads CASSPLGQREDEQYF. The CDR3 nucleotides read TGTGCCAGCTCACCACTGGGACAGCGGGAGGACGAGCAGTACTTC. This chain connects TRBV18 to TRBJ2-7; TRBD2 matches 9 bases. CDR1 and CDR2 from the germline V gene are KGHSH and LQKENI. V was pared by 1 base and J by 5 bases, with 6 bases of the junction left unmatched. The CDR3 is 15 residues long.

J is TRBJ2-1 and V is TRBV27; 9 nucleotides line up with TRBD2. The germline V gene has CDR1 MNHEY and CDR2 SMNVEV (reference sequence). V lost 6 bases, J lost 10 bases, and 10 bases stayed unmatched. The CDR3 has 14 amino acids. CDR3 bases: TGTGCCAGCAGCCGTAGCGGGAGATGGGAAGAGCAGTTCTTC. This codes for CASSRSGRWEEQFF.

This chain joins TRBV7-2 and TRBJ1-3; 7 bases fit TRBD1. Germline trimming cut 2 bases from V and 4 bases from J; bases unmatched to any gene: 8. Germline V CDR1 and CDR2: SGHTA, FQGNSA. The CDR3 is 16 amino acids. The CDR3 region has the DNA TGTGCCAGCAGCTTAAACAGGGGCGAGTTAGGAAACACCATATATTTT. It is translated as CASSLNRGELGNTIYF.

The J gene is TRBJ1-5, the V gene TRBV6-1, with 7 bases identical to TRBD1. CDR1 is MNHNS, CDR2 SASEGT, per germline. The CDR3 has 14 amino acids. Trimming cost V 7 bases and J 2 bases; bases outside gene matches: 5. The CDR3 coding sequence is TGTGCCAGCACCGTCGACAGGGGCAATCAGCCCCAGCATTTT. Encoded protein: CASTVDRGNQPQHF.

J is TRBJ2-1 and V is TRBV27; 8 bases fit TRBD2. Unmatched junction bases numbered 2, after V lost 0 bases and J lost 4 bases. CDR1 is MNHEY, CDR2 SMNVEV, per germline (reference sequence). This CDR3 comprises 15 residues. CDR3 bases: TGTGCCAGCAGTTTATCTAGCGGGGCTTACAATGAGCAGTTCTTC. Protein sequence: CASSLSSGAYNEQFF.

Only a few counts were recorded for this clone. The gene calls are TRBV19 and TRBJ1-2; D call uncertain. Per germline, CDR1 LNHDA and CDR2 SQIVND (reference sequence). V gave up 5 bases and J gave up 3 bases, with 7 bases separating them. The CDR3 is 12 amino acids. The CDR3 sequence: CASSPEYYGYTF. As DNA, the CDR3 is TGTGCCAGTAGTCCCGAGTACTATGGCTACACCTTC.

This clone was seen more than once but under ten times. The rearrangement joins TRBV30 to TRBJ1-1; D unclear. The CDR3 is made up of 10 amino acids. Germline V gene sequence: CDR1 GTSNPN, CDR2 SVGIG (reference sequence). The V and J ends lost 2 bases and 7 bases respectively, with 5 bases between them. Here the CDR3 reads CAWSQVEAFF. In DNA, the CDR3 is TGTGCCTGGAGTCAGGTTGAAGCTTTCTTT.

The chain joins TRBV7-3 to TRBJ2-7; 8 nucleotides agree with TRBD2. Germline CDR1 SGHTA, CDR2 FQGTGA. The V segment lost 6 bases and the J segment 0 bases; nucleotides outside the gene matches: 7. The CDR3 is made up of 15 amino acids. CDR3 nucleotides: TGTGCCAGCAGTCTCCGAGCGGGGGCCTCCTACGAGCAGTACTTC. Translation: CASSLRAGASYEQYF.

The CDR3 DNA reads TGTGCCAGCAGCCCGGAGGGAGGGTACGGCTATGGCTACACCTTC. This gives the protein CASSPEGGYGYGYTF. The J gene is TRBJ1-2, the V gene TRBV5-4; D is unresolved. The CDR3 is 15 amino acids. Per the germline V gene, CDR1 is SGHNT and CDR2 is YYREEE (reference sequence). Trimming removed 4 bases at V and 4 bases at J, with 17 bases between.